This TCR beta chain was observed in a study of blood T cell repertoires in COVID-19. About the research overall: COVID-19 samples from acute and convalescent phases originated in the United States, Italy and Spain. In each case, the material was cDNA or gDNA derived from T cells, B-cell-depleted T cells, or PBMCs.

Under the authors' procedure: By means of reference gene primer amplification, nucleated cell counts were estimated. Generated by immunoSEQ multiplex PCR, the TCRdb table keeps only in-frame clones and is missing some. The V and J calls and clone size come from that table; D and trimming were worked out from the DNA. This table has some 230,000 clones, more than 65% appearing once. The CDR3 has 13 amino acids. The germline gives CDR1 MNHEY, CDR2 SVGAGI. The V and J ends lost 1 base and 7 bases respectively, with 8 bases between them. This clone was counted a single time. This receptor was identified in a woman aged 30 to 39 who had recovered from COVID-19. Sequenced input: peripheral blood. This rearrangement joins TRBV6-5 to TRBJ2-1, with D perhaps matching TRBD1 (6 bases). CDR3 nucleotides: TGTGCCAGCAGTTACTGGCAGGGGAATGAGCAGTTCTTC. This encodes CASSYWQGNEQFF.